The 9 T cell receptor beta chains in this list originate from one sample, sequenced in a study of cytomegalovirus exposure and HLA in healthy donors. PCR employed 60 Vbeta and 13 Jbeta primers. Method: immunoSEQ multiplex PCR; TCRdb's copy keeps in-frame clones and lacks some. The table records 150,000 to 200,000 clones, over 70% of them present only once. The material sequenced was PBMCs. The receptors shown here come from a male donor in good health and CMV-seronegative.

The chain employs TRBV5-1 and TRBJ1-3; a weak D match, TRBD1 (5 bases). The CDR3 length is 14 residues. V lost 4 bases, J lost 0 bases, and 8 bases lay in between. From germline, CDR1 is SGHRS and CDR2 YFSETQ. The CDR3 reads CASSRDSSGNTIYF. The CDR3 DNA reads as TGCGCCAGCAGCCGGGACTCCTCTGGAAACACCATATATTTT.

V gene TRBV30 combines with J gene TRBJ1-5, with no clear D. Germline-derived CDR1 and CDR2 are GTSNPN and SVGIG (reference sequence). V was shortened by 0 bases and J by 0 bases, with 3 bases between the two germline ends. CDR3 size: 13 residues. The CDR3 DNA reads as TGTGCCTGGAGTGTTCTTAGCAATCAGCCCCAGCATTTT. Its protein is CAWSVLSNQPQHF.

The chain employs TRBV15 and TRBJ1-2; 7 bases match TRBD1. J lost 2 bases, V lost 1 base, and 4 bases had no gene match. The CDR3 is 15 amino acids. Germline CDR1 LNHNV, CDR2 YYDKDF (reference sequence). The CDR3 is CATSRAGTVNYGYTF. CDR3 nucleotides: TGTGCCACCAGCAGAGCCGGGACAGTCAACTATGGCTACACCTTC.

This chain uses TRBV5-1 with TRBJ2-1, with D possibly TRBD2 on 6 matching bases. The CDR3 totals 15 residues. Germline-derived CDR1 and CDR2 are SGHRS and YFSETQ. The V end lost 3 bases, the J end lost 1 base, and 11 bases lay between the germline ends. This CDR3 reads CASSSGDGSYNEQFF. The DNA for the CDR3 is TGCGCCAGCAGCTCGGGGGACGGATCCTACAATGAGCAGTTCTTC.

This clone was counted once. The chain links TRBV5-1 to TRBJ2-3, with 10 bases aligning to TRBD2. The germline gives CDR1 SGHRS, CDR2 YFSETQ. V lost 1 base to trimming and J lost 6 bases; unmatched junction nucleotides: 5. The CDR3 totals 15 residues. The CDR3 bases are TGCGCCAGCAGCTTGAGCGGGGGGGCAAGCGATACGCAGTATTTT. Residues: CASSLSGGASDTQYF.

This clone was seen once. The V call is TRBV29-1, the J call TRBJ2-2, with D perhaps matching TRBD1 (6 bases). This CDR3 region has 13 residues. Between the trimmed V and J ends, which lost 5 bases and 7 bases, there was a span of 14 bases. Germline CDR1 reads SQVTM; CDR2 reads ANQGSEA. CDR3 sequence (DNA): TGCAGCGTTAAGGACAGCAGGAGCGGGGAGCTGTTTTTT. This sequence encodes CSVKDSRSGELFF.

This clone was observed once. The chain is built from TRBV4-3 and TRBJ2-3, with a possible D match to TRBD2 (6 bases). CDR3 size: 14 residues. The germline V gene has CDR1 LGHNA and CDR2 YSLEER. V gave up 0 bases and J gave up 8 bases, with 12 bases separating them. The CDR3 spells CASSQDRVGGTQYF. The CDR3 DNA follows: TGCGCCAGCAGCCAAGATCGGGTGGGGGGTACGCAGTATTTT.

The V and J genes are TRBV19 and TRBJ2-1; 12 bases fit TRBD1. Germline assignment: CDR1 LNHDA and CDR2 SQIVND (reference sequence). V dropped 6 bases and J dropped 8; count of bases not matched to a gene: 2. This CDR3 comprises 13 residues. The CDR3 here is CASSGTGGDEQFF. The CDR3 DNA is TGTGCCAGTAGCGGGACAGGGGGCGATGAGCAGTTCTTC.

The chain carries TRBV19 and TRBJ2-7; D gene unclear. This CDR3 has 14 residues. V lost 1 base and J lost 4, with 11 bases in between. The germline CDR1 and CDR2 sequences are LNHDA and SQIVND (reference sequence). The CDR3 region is CASSIGNSLYEQYF. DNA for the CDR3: TGTGCCAGTAGTATAGGGAACAGCTTATACGAGCAGTACTTC.